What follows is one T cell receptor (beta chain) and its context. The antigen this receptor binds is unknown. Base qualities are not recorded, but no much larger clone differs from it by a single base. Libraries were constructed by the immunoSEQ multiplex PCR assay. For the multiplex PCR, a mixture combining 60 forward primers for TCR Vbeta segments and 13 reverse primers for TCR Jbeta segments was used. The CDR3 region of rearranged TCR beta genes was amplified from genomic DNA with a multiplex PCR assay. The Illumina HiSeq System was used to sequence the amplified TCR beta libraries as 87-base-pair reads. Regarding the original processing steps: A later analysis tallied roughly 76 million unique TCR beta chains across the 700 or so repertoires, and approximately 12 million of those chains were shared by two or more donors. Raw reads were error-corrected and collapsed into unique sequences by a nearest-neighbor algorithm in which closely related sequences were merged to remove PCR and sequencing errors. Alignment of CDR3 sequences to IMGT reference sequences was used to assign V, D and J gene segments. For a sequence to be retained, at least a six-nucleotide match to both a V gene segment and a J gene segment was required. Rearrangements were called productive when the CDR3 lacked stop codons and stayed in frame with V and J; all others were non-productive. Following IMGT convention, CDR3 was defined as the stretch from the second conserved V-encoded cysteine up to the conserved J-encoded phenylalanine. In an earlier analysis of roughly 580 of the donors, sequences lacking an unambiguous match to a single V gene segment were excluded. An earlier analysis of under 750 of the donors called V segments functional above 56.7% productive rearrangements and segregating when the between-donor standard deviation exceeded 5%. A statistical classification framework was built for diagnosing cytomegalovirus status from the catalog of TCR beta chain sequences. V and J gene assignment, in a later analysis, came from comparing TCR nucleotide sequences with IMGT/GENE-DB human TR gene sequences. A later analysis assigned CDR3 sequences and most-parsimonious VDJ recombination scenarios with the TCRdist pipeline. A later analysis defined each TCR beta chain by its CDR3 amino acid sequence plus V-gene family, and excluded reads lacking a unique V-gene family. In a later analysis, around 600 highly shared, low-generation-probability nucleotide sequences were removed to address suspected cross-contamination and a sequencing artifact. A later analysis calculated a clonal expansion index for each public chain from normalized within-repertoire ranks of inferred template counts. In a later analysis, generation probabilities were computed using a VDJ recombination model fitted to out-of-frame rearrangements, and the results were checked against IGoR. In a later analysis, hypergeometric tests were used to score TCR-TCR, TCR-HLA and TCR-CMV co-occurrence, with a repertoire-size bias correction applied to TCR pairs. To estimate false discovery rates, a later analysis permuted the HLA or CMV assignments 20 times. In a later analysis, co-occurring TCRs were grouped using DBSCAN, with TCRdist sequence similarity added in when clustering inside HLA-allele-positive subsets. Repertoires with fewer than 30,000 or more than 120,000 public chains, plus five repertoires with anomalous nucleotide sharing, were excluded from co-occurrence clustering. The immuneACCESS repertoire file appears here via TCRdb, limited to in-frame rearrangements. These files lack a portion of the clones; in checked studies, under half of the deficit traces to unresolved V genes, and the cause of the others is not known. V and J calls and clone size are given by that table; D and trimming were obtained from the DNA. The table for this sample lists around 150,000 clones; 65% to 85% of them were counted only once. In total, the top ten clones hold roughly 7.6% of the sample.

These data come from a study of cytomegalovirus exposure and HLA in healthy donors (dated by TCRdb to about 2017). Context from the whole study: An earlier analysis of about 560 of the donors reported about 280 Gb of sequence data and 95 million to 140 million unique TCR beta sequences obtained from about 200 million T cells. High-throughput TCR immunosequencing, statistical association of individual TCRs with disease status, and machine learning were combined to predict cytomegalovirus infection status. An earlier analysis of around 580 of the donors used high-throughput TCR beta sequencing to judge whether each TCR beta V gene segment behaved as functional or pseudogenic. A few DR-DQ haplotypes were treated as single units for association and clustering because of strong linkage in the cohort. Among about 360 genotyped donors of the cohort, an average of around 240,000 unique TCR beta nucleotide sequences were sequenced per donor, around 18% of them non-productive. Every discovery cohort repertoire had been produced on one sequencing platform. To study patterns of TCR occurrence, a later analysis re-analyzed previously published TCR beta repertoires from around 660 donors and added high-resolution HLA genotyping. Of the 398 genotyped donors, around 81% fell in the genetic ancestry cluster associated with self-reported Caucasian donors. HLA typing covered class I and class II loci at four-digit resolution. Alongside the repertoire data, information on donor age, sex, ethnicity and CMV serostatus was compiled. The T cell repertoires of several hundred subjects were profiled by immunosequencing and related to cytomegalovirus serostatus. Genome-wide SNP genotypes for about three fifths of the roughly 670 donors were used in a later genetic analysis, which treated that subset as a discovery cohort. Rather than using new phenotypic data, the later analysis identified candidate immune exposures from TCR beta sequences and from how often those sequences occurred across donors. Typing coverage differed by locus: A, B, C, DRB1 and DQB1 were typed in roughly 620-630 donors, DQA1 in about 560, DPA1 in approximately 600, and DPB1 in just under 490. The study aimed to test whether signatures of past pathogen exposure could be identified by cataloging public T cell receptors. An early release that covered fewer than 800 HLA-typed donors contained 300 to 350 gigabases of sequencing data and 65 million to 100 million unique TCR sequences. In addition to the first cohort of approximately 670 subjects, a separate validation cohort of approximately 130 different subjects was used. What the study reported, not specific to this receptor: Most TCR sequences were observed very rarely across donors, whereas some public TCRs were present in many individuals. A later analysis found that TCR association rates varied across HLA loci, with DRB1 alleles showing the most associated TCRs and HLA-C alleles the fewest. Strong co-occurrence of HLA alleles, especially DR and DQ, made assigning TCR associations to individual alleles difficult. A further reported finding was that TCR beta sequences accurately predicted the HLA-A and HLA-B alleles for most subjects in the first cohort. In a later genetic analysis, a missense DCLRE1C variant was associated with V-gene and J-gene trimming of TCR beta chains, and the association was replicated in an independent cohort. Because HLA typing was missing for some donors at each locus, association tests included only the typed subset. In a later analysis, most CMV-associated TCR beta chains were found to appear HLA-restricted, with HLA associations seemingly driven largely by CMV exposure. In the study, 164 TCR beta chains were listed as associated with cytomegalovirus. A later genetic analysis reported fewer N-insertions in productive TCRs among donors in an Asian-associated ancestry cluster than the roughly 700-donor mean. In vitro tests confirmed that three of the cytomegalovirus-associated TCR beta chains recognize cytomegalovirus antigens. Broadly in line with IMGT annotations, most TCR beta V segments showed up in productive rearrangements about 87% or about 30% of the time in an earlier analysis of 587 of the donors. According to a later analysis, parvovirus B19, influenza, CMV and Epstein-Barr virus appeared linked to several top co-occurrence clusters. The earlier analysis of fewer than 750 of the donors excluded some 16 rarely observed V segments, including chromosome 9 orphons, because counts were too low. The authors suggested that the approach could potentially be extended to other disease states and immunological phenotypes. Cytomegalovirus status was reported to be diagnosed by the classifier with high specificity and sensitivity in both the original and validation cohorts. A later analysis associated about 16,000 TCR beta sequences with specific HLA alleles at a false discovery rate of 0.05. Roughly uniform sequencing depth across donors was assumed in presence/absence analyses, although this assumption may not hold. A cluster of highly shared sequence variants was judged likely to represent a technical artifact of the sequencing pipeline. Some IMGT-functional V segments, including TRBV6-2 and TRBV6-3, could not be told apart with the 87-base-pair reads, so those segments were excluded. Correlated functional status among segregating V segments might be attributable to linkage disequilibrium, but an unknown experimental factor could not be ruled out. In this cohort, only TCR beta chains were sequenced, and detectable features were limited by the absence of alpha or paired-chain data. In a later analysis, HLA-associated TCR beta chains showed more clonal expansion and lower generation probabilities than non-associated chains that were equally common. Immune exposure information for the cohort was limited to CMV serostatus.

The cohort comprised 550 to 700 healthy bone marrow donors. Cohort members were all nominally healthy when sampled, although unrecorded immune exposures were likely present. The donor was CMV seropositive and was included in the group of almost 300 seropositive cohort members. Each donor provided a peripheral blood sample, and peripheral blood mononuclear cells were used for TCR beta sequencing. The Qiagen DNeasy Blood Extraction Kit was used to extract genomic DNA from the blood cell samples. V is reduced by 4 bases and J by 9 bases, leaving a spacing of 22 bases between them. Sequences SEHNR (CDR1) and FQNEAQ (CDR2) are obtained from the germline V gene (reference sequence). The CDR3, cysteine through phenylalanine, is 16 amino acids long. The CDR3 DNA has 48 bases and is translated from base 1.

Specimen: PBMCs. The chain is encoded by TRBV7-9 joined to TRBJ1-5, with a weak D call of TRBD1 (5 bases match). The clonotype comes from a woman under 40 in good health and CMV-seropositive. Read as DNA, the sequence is TGTGCCAGCAGCTCACCCGCGGGGGGAGGGGAAAGGCCCCAGCATTTT. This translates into CASSSPAGGGERPQHF.